This T cell receptor beta chain was captured in a study of T cell changes during pregnancy in multiple sclerosis. TCRdb keeps only in-frame clones here, not all; method: immunoSEQ multiplex PCR. The repertoire consists of about 80,000 clones, with 92% occurring once and the leading ten covering around 2.6%. The CDR3 length is 16 residues. Trimming took 0 bases from V and 6 from J; bases not matched to a gene: 9. The V and J genes are TRBV23-1 and TRBJ2-7; TRBD1 matches 9 bases. TRBV23-1 is noted as an ORF with a role that remains uncertain. This TCR came from a female donor with multiple sclerosis, enrolled in a pregnancy study. This material consisted of peripheral blood, taken before pregnancy. DNA of the CDR3: TGCGCCAGCAGTCAATCGGGACAGGGCGGGACCTCCGAGCAGTACTTC. It codes for CASSQSGQGGTSEQYF.